This entry is about one TCR beta chain. Its matching antigen is unknown. Sequence at one end of the junction differs from germline and may be a read error. The data stem from a study of OX40 agonist ivuxolimab in advanced cancers. Study findings and constraints: Some nonresponders also had low normalized T-cell clonal expansion. Low clonal expansion, among the lowest seen, marked partial responders at 0.1-3.0 mg/kg.

Sequenced by immunoSEQ multiplex PCR; TCRdb stores in-frame clones only, minus some. The table shows tens of thousands of clones, with roughly 88% occurring only once. Autoimmune disease history or systemic immunosuppression disqualified patients. The germline V gene encodes CDR1 MNHEY and CDR2 SMNVEV (reference sequence). This CDR3 spans 12 amino acids. The sequences come from CD4+ or CD8+ T cells sorted from blood, collected in a trial of the OX40 agonist ivuxolimab. The sequence was collected from an adult with an advanced solid tumor such as melanoma, head and neck, liver or kidney cancer. The chain carries TRBV27 and TRBJ2-1, with D possibly being TRBD1 or TRBD2 (7 bases each). CDR3 region: CLTGRGYNEQFF. CDR3 nucleotide sequence: TGCCTGACAGGGAGGGGATACAATGAGCAGTTCTTC.